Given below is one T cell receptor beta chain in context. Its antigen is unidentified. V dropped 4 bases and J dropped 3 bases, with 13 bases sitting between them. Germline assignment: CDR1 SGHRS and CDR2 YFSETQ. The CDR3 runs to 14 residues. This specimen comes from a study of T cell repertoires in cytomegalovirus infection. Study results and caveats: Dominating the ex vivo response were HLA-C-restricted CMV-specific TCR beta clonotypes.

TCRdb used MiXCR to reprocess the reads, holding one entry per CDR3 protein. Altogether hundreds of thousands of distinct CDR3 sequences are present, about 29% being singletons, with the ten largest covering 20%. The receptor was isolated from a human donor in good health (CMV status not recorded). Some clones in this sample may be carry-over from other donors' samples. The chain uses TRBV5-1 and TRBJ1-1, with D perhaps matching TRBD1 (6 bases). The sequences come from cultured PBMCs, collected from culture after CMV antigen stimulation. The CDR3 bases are TGCGCCAGCAGCGAGGGGGATCGGTACACTGAAGCTTTCTTT. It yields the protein CASSEGDRYTEAFF. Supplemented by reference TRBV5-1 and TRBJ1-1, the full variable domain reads KAGVTQTPRYLIKTRGQQVTLSCSPISGHRSVSWYQQTPGQGLQFLFEYFSETQRNKGNFPGRFSGRQFSNSRSEMNVSTLELGDSALYLCASSEGDRYTEAFFGQGTRLTVV.